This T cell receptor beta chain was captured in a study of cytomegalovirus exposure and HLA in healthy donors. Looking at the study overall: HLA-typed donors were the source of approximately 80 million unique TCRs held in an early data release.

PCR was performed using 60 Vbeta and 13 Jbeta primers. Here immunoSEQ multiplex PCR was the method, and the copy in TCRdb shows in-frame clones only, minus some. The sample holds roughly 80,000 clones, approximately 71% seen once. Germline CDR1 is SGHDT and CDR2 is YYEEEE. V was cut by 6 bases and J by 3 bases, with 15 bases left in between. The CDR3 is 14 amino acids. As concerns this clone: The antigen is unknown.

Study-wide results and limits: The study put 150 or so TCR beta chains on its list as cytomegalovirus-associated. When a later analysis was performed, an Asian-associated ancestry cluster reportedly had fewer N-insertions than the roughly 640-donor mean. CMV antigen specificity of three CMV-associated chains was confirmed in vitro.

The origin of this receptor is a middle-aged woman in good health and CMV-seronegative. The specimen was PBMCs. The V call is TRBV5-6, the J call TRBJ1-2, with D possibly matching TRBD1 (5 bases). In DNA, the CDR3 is TGTGCCAGCATCGGGACTCAGCAGCACTATGGCTACACCTTC. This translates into CASIGTQQHYGYTF.